Presented here are 8 T cell receptor beta chains from one specimen sequenced in a study of shared clonotypes between healthy human individuals. Repertoires were generated with immunoSEQ multiplex PCR, while TCRdb's copy carries only in-frame clones and drops some. The table has about half a million clones, 81% seen once. The sequencing input was PBMCs. The receptors shown here come from a woman aged 40 to 49 in good health. Some clones in this sample may be carry-over from other donors' samples.

J is TRBJ1-2 and V is TRBV27; D ambiguous. V shed 5 bases and J shed 5 bases, with 12 bases lying between them. Germline CDR1 reads MNHEY; CDR2 reads SMNVEV (reference sequence). The CDR3 totals 13 residues. DNA of the CDR3: TGTGCCAGCAGTCGGGCGGGTGCATATGGCTACACCTTC. Its translation is CASSRAGAYGYTF.

The rearrangement joins TRBV6-1 to TRBJ2-7; TRBD1 or TRBD2 may be the D gene (6 bases each). Germline loops: CDR1 MNHNS, CDR2 SASEGT. The CDR3 runs to 15 residues. V was cut by 5 bases and J by 2 bases, with 16 bases left in between. CDR3 sequence (DNA): TGTGCCAGCAGTCCAGGGGCGGGATCCACCTACGAGCAGTACTTC. Translating gives CASSPGAGSTYEQYF.

The V gene is TRBV15, the J gene TRBJ2-3; possibly TRBD2 for D (5 bases). The germline V gene encodes CDR1 LNHNV and CDR2 YYDKDF (reference sequence). The CDR3 covers 15 residues. V was cut by 0 bases and J by 4 bases, with 11 bases left in between. CDR3 sequence reads: CATSRDRGSADTQYF. CDR3 sequence (DNA): TGTGCCACCAGCAGAGATAGAGGGTCAGCAGATACGCAGTATTTT.

V and J are TRBV5-1 and TRBJ2-1, with 7 nucleotides matching TRBD2. Losses at the gene ends were 4 bases for V and 9 bases for J; bases not matched to a gene: 13. CDR3 size: 15 residues. Looked up from germline, CDR1 is SGHRS and CDR2 is YFSETQ. The chain's CDR3 is CASSKTSLGVSEQFF. CDR3 bases: TGCGCCAGCAGCAAGACTAGCTTGGGGGTGAGTGAGCAGTTCTTC.

The gene calls are TRBV11-2 and TRBJ1-4, with a weak D call TRBD1 (5 bases). In germline, CDR1 is SGHAT, CDR2 FQNNGV. The V and J ends lost 5 bases and 4 bases respectively, with 11 bases between them. CDR3 size: 14 residues. In DNA form, the CDR3 reads TGTGCCAGCAGCGAAGACAGCCATAATGAAAAACTGTTTTTT. The encoded protein is CASSEDSHNEKLFF.

Remarks on this clone: A read error likely explains this, since a far larger clone differs by one base. Other nucleotide sequences from this sample produce the same CDR3. V is TRBV30 and J is TRBJ1-1; D may be TRBD1 (5 bases). The CDR3 covers 14 residues. Germline CDR1 and CDR2: GTSNPN and SVGIG (reference sequence). As DNA, the CDR3 is TGTGCCTGGAGTCCCATAAGGGGCACAGCTGAAGCTCTCTTT. Protein: CAWSPIRGTAEALF. Drawing the rest from reference TRBV30 and TRBJ1-1, the complete variable domain is SQTIHQWPATLVQPVGSPLSLECTVEGTSNPNLYWYRQAAGRGLQLLFYSVGIGQISSEVPQNLSASRPQDRQFILSSKKLLLSDSGFYLCAWSPIRGTAEALFGQGTRLTVV.

The rearrangement joins TRBV19 to TRBJ1-2; D possibly corresponds to TRBD1 (5 bases). This CDR3 comprises 12 residues. Germline CDR1 and CDR2: LNHDA and SQIVND (reference sequence). Trimming removed 5 bases at V and 2 bases at J, with 6 bases between. CDR3 region: CASSGDNYGYTF. The CDR3 DNA sequence: TGTGCCAGTAGTGGGGACAACTATGGCTACACCTTC. Full variable domain (rest looked up from reference TRBV19 and TRBJ1-2): DGGITQSPKYLFRKEGQNVTLSCEQNLNHDAMYWYRQDPGQGLRLIYYSQIVNDFQKGDIAEGYSVSREKKESFPLTVTSAQKNPTAFYLCASSGDNYGYTFGSGTRLTVV.

This clone has a handful of counts. The chain combines TRBV9 with TRBJ2-3; D possibly corresponds to TRBD2 (6 bases). The germline V gene encodes CDR1 SGDLS and CDR2 YYNGEE. The CDR3 length is 15 residues. With 4 bases removed from V and 0 bases from J, the gap between germline ends came to 12 bases. The CDR3 DNA reads TGTGCCAGCAGCCGGGACTGGATTAGCACAGATACGCAGTATTTT. This gives the protein CASSRDWISTDTQYF.